This T cell receptor beta chain was recorded in a study of blood T cell repertoires in COVID-19. CDR3 length: 14 residues. Trimming took off 5 bases at V and 4 bases at J, with 12 bases between the two ends. CDR1 MNHEY and CDR2 SVGAGI come from the germline V gene. Some clones are missing from TCRdb's copy, which holds only in-frame ones; the method was immunoSEQ multiplex PCR. The sample includes approximately 180,000 clones, around 73% seen only once; the top ten take roughly 17%. Recruits, aged about 18 to 100 years, lived in 20 to 30 US areas. This chain joins TRBV6-5 and TRBJ1-5; D gene unclear. The sequenced sample was PBMCs or T cells enriched from blood (not recorded which). The clonotype was recovered from a woman between 50 and 59 years old who had recovered from COVID-19. CDR3 sequence: CASSLGPGNQPQHF. In DNA form, the CDR3 reads TGTGCCAGCAGTCTCGGACCGGGGAATCAGCCCCAGCATTTT.